This T cell receptor (beta chain) came from a study of CD8+ T cells in alopecia areata. Whole-study context: Dosing with tofacitinib proceeded for 6 to 18 months, followed by 6 months off drug.

Following extraction, RNA underwent reverse transcription to cDNA, which served as the sequencing template. Generated by immunoSEQ multiplex PCR, the TCRdb table keeps only in-frame clones and is missing some. Among roughly 250,000 clones, 67% were seen once, and the ten largest hold 1.2%. Details on this clone: Other DNA sequences from this sample encode an identical CDR3 as well.

PBMCs yielded sorted CD4+ and CD8+ T cells. Germline-derived CDR1 and CDR2 are SEHNR and FQNEAQ (reference sequence). Trimming cost V 1 base and J 1 base, with 7 bases left between them. CDR3 length equals 14 residues. The J gene is TRBJ1-1, the V gene TRBV7-9; D is ambiguous. The receptor was derived from a human donor with alopecia areata. This material consisted of CD4+ T cells sorted from blood, taken at week 0. The chain's CDR3 is CASSLGAGNTEAFF. CDR3 DNA: TGTGCCAGCAGCTTAGGTGCGGGGAACACTGAAGCTTTCTTT.